Listed below are T cell receptor beta chains from one sample, sequenced in a study of response to subunit inactivated influenza vaccine. TCRdb reprocessed the RT-PCR reads with MiXCR, giving one entry per CDR3 protein. The profile shows hundreds of thousands of distinct CDR3 sequences, roughly 10% of them singletons. Sequenced material: PBMCs from blood, taken on the day of vaccination. Source of these receptors: a man in his fifties who received an inactivated influenza vaccine. Each CDR3 is given with its conserved first and last residue. D genes are given only for firm matches. Rows may omit the clone size; those that give it use once, few, many or a size class.

V gene	clone size	D gene	J gene	CDR3 protein	CDR3 DNA
TRBV5-1	few	TRBD2	TRBJ2-2	CASSGLAGGPSTGELFF	TGCGCCAGCAGCGGACTAGCGGGAGGGCCGAGCACCGGGGAGCTGTTTTTT
TRBV7-8	-	-	TRBJ2-7	CASSLGPDLSYEQYF	TGTGCCAGCAGCTTAGGCCCAGATTTATCCTACGAGCAGTACTTC
TRBV2	-	TRBD1	TRBJ2-5	CACCLSGTGGIFGQETQYF	TGTGCCTGCTGTTTATCGGGGACAGGGGGCATTTTCGGACAAGAGACCCAGTACTTC
TRBV5-1	-	-	TRBJ1-1	CASSSRSDTEAFF	TGCGCCAGCAGTAGTCGTTCCGACACTGAAGCTTTCTTT
TRBV5-1	-	-	TRBJ2-3	CASTVSRQGTQYF	TGCGCCAGCACGGTATCTCGGCAAGGTACGCAGTATTTT
TRBV2	-	-	TRBJ1-2	CASSELLARLTNYGYTF	TGTGCCAGCAGTGAACTACTCGCCCGTCTGACTAACTATGGCTACACCTTC
TRBV28	-	TRBD2	TRBJ2-7	CASSYGTSGRPYEQYF	TGTGCCAGCAGTTATGGGACTAGCGGGAGACCCTACGAGCAGTACTTC
TRBV20-1	few	TRBD2	TRBJ2-7	CSARDPASGSLASEQYF	TGCAGTGCTAGAGATCCGGCTAGCGGGAGTCTCGCCTCCGAGCAGTACTTC
TRBV6-5	-	-	TRBJ2-3	CASRSGSDTQYF	TGTGCCAGCAGATCTGGGTCAGATACGCAGTATTTT
TRBV27	-	-	TRBJ2-1	CASTSTRNNEQFF	TGTGCCAGCACTTCCACCAGAAACAATGAGCAGTTCTTC
TRBV20-1	-	TRBD2	TRBJ2-5	CSARPYGTSGKQETQYF	TGCAGTGCTAGACCATACGGGACTAGCGGGAAACAAGAGACCCAGTACTTC
TRBV27	-	TRBD1	TRBJ2-7	CASRPLGTGGNYEQYF	TGTGCCAGCAGACCGCTCGGGACAGGGGGCAACTACGAGCAGTACTTC
TRBV20-1	few	TRBD2	TRBJ2-7	CSAGGSSYEQYF	TGCAGTGCTGGCGGGAGCTCCTACGAGCAGTACTTC
TRBV5-1	many	TRBD2	TRBJ2-3	CASSLAGGPWDTQYF	TGCGCCAGCAGTTTAGCGGGAGGGCCTTGGGATACGCAGTATTTT
TRBV12-3/TRBV12-4	few	TRBD1	TRBJ2-3	CASSSTGTGEIDTQYF	TGTGCCAGCAGTTCAACCGGGACAGGGGAGATAGATACGCAGTATTTT
TRBV24-1	-	TRBD2	TRBJ2-5	CATSAASGRQGETQYF	TGTGCCACCAGTGCAGCTAGCGGGAGACAGGGAGAGACCCAGTACTTC
TRBV7-3	-	-	TRBJ2-3	CASSLTHGGTQYF	TGTGCCAGCAGCTTAACCCATGGGGGTACGCAGTATTTT
TRBV20-1	few	-	TRBJ2-1	CSASSSGRGGEQFF	TGCAGTGCTAGCTCTAGCGGAAGAGGGGGTGAGCAGTTCTTC
TRBV7-6	many	TRBD1	TRBJ2-1	CASSLGTGSAYNEQFF	TGTGCCAGCAGCTTAGGGACAGGGTCTGCCTACAATGAGCAGTTCTTC
TRBV5-1	-	TRBD1	TRBJ2-5	CASNPGQGGETQYF	TGCGCCAGCAACCCGGGACAGGGGGGAGAGACCCAGTACTTC
TRBV18	-	-	TRBJ2-3	CASSPYDTDTQYF	TGTGCCAGCTCACCCTACGACACAGATACGCAGTATTTT
TRBV5-1	few	-	TRBJ2-1	CASSLKLVSTLVNEQFF	TGCGCCAGCAGCTTAAAATTGGTCTCGACCCTGGTCAATGAGCAGTTCTTC
TRBV25-1	-	TRBD1	TRBJ2-1	CASSEEGQGSNEQFF	TGTGCCAGCAGTGAAGAGGGACAGGGGAGCAATGAGCAGTTCTTC
TRBV27	few	-	TRBJ2-5	CASTKTGKWAPETQYF	TGTGCCAGCACTAAGACGGGGAAGTGGGCCCCAGAGACCCAGTACTTC
TRBV27	-	-	TRBJ2-1	CASSPLVRYNEQFF	TGTGCCAGCAGTCCCCTTGTTAGGTACAATGAGCAGTTCTTC
TRBV19	few	-	TRBJ2-7	CATRPTGQPYGEQYF	TGTGCCACCAGACCAACTGGGCAGCCCTATGGAGAGCAGTACTTC
TRBV29-1	-	-	TRBJ2-2	CSGARTNTGELFF	TGCAGCGGGGCCAGGACGAACACCGGGGAGCTGTTTTTT
TRBV4-1	-	-	TRBJ1-2	CASSLLTGRANYGYTF	TGCGCCAGCAGCCTACTGACGGGGCGGGCTAACTATGGCTACACCTTC
TRBV6-1	-	TRBD2	TRBJ2-7	CASSTRGGRPSYEQYF	TGTGCCAGCAGTACCCGTGGCGGGAGGCCCTCCTACGAGCAGTACTTC
TRBV12-3/TRBV12-4	few	-	TRBJ2-2	CASSHTGTGELFF	TGTGCCAGCAGTCACACAGGGACCGGGGAGCTGTTTTTT
TRBV12-3/TRBV12-4	-	-	TRBJ2-2	CASSLALELFF	TGTGCCAGCAGTTTAGCCCTTGAGCTGTTTTTT
TRBV24-1	many	TRBD2	TRBJ2-1	CATSDLGRNEQFF	TGTGCCACCAGTGACCTCGGGAGGAATGAGCAGTTCTTC
TRBV7-2	few	TRBD2	TRBJ2-1	CASSLRGVASRNEQFF	TGTGCCAGCAGCCTCCGGGGGGTAGCCAGCAGAAATGAGCAGTTCTTC
TRBV3-1	many	-	TRBJ2-4	CASSQDSWGMYF	TGTGCCAGCAGCCAAGATTCCTGGGGCATGTACTTC
TRBV5-1	many	TRBD1	TRBJ2-5	CASSLTGGLETQYF	TGCGCCAGCAGCTTGACAGGGGGATTAGAGACCCAGTACTTC
TRBV12-3/TRBV12-4	many	-	TRBJ2-5	CASSLPPQETQYF	TGTGCCAGCAGTTTACCACCACAAGAGACCCAGTACTTC
TRBV7-2	few	-	TRBJ2-1	CASSSPSAGSYNEQFF	TGTGCCAGCAGCTCCCCCTCCGCGGGCTCCTACAATGAGCAGTTCTTC
TRBV7-2	few	-	TRBJ2-3	CASSLGLTQGQYF	TGTGCCAGCAGCTTAGGACTGACTCAGGGGCAGTATTTT
TRBV29-1	few	-	TRBJ2-7	CSVDQGTYEQYF	TGCAGCGTTGACCAGGGGACTTACGAGCAGTACTTC
TRBV12-3/TRBV12-4	-	-	TRBJ1-4	CASSGPNEKLFF	TGTGCCAGCAGTGGGCCGAATGAAAAACTGTTTTTT
TRBV29-1	few	-	TRBJ2-5	CSGSPGVQETQYF	TGCAGCGGAAGTCCCGGGGTACAAGAGACCCAGTACTTC
TRBV7-2	few	-	TRBJ2-3	CASLTKGGFPDTQYF	TGTGCCAGCCTAACCAAAGGGGGGTTCCCAGATACGCAGTATTTT
TRBV6-1	-	TRBD1	TRBJ2-2	CASTLRGLGTGELFF	TGTGCCAGCACCCTCAGGGGGTTAGGTACCGGGGAGCTGTTTTTT
TRBV30	few	-	TRBJ2-6	CAWSPGFGGANVLTF	TGTGCCTGGAGTCCAGGGTTTGGTGGGGCCAACGTCCTGACTTTC
TRBV12-3/TRBV12-4	many	-	TRBJ1-5	CASSLGQGNQPQHF	TGTGCCAGCAGTTTAGGGCAGGGCAATCAGCCCCAGCATTTT
TRBV2	-	TRBD2	TRBJ2-7	CASRKLLAGASYEQYF	TGTGCCAGCAGAAAACTACTAGCGGGAGCGTCCTACGAGCAGTACTTC
TRBV10-3	-	-	TRBJ2-5	CAISEVAGSGPSRTQYF	TGTGCCATCAGTGAGGTGGCGGGTAGCGGACCATCTCGGACCCAGTACTTC
TRBV4-3	few	-	TRBJ2-7	CASSQYGGYEQYF	TGCGCCAGCAGCCAGTACGGAGGCTACGAGCAGTACTTC
TRBV20-1	many	-	TRBJ2-1	CSARSIAGPEAYNEQFF	TGCAGTGCTAGATCGATAGCTGGACCGGAGGCCTACAATGAGCAGTTCTTC
TRBV19	few	-	TRBJ2-2	CASFSAFTGELFF	TGTGCCAGCTTTAGCGCGTTCACCGGGGAGCTGTTTTTT
TRBV5-1	few	-	TRBJ1-1	CASSLGLDTEAFF	TGCGCCAGCAGCTTGGGGTTGGACACTGAAGCTTTCTTT
TRBV20-1	many	-	TRBJ2-1	CSAMIESNEQFF	TGCAGTGCTATGATTGAATCGAATGAGCAGTTCTTC